These 26 T cell receptor beta chains came from one sample sequenced in a study of cytomegalovirus exposure and HLA in healthy donors. PCR amplification relied on 60 Vbeta primers (plus 13 Jbeta primers). Only in-frame clones appear in the TCRdb table, and some are missing; sequencing was by immunoSEQ multiplex PCR. Seen here are 150,000 to 200,000 clones, 65% to 90% observed once, and the top ten hold around 1.2%. Sequences were obtained from PBMCs. These receptors were collected from a girl aged 2-10 years in good health and CMV-seropositive.

This chain uses TRBV11-2 with TRBJ2-1, with no clear D. This CDR3 comprises 16 residues. Germline V lookup: CDR1 SGHAT, CDR2 FQNNGV. V lost 0 bases and J 0 bases, leaving 9 bases between the germline ends. The CDR3 DNA is TGTGCCAGCAGCTTAGAGTTGGCTAGCTCCTACAATGAGCAGTTCTTC. This gives the protein CASSLELASSYNEQFF.

The DNA for the CDR3 is TGTGCCAGCAGTCAGGATCTGGGCAGCCCCAATGAGCAGTTCTTC. Translated: CASSQDLGSPNEQFF. The chain links TRBV6-5 to TRBJ2-1; D is unclear. Trimming shortened V by 5 bases and J by 6 bases, and 17 bases separated the two germline ends. CDR1 is MNHEY, CDR2 SVGAGI, per germline. The CDR3 has 15 residues.

The chain carries TRBV7-9 and TRBJ2-7; TRBD2 matches 9 bases. Germline V gives CDR1 SEHNR, CDR2 FQNEAQ (reference sequence). CDR3 length: 17 residues. Germline trimming cut 3 bases from V and 4 bases from J; bases unmatched to any gene: 13. CDR3 DNA sequence: TGTGCCAGCAGCTTTAGTAGCGGGAGTCCAAAACCTTACGAGCAGTACTTC. It is translated as CASSFSSGSPKPYEQYF.

CDR3 DNA sequence: TGTGCCAGCAGCTCACCGGCCGGGACTAGGAACAATGAGCAGTTCTTC. Translation: CASSSPAGTRNNEQFF. The chain is built from TRBV5-4 and TRBJ2-1; 8 nucleotides agree with TRBD2. This CDR3 spans 16 amino acids. Per the germline V gene, CDR1 is SGHNT and CDR2 is YYREEE (reference sequence). Unmatched junction bases numbered 10, after V lost 3 bases and J lost 5 bases.

This clone has only a few counts. The rearrangement joins TRBV30 to TRBJ2-2; D unresolved. The CDR3 is made up of 11 amino acids. Germline V gene lookup returns CDR1 GTSNPN and CDR2 SVGIG (reference sequence). The V and J ends lost 1 base and 9 bases respectively, with 6 bases between them. Here the CDR3 reads CAWSGLRELFF. Written as DNA, the CDR3 is TGTGCCTGGAGTGGACTCCGGGAGCTGTTTTTT.

This clone was counted a few times. V and J are TRBV5-1 and TRBJ2-3, with 8 bases lining up with TRBD2. This CDR3 spans 15 amino acids. V was pared by 2 bases and J by 8 bases, with 10 bases of the junction left unmatched. Looked up from germline, CDR1 is SGHRS and CDR2 is YFSETQ. CDR3 protein: CASSFSAGDGGTQYF. For the CDR3, the DNA is TGCGCCAGCAGCTTTTCAGCGGGGGATGGGGGTACGCAGTATTTT.

The chain has TRBV13 and TRBJ2-1, with D perhaps TRBD2 (6 bases). Germline loops: CDR1 PRHDT, CDR2 FYEKMQ (reference sequence). V dropped 3 bases and J dropped 7 bases, with 16 bases sitting between them. The CDR3 extends over 15 amino acids. The chain's CDR3 is CASSFTPGVGNEQFF. CDR3 nucleotides: TGTGCCAGCAGCTTCACCCCGGGAGTGGGTAATGAGCAGTTCTTC.

This clone was recorded once. The chain couples TRBV4-1 to TRBJ2-3; 9 nucleotides agree with TRBD2. CDR1 and CDR2 from the germline V gene are MGHRA and YSYEKL. This CDR3 comprises 15 residues. V shed 2 bases, J shed 5 bases, and the junction held 5 bases outside the gene matches. The CDR3 nucleotides are TGCGCCAGCAGCCAAAGCGGGGGGTTCGTAGATACGCAGTATTTT. Its protein product is CASSQSGGFVDTQYF.

This rearrangement joins TRBV4-1 to TRBJ1-2, with D unclear. V dropped 1 base and J dropped 2 bases, with 11 bases sitting between them. Looked up from germline, CDR1 is MGHRA and CDR2 is YSYEKL. The CDR3 covers 15 residues. The CDR3 DNA follows: TGCGCCAGCAGCCAAGTTGCAGGAACGAACTATGGCTACACCTTC. As protein: CASSQVAGTNYGYTF.

This chain uses TRBV29-1 with TRBJ1-3, with 7 bases lining up with TRBD1. Per the germline V gene, CDR1 is SQVTM and CDR2 is ANQGSEA. J gave up 0 bases and V 6 bases, and 5 bases lay outside the gene matches. This CDR3 is 14 amino acids long. The chain's CDR3 is CSVKSGGSGNTIYF. CDR3 bases: TGCAGCGTGAAGTCAGGGGGCTCTGGAAACACCATATATTTT. Full variable domain (rest looked up from reference TRBV29-1 and TRBJ1-3): SAVISQKPSRDICQRGTSLTIQCQVDSQVTMMFWYRQQPGQSLTLIATANQGSEATYESGFVIDKFPISRPNLTFSTLTVSNMSPEDSSIYLCSVKSGGSGNTIYFGEGSWLTVV.

The chain joins TRBV9 to TRBJ2-3; D is uncertain. The CDR3 sequence is 13 residues long. V lost 0 bases and J lost 2, with 4 bases in between. CDR1 is SGDLS, CDR2 YYNGEE, per germline. CDR3 sequence reads: CASSVGYTDTQYF. For the CDR3, the DNA is TGTGCCAGCAGCGTAGGTTACACAGATACGCAGTATTTT.

The chain uses TRBV11-2 and TRBJ2-7, with a weak D call TRBD2 (6 bases). Looked up from germline, CDR1 is SGHAT and CDR2 is FQNNGV. The CDR3 totals 12 residues. V lost 1 base and J 7 bases, leaving 8 bases between the germline ends. Here the CDR3 DNA reads TGTGCCAGCAGCTTAGCGGGGGAAGAGCAGTACTTC. Translation gives CASSLAGEEQYF.

This CDR3 reads CASSSPGGGKETQYF. Here the CDR3 DNA reads TGTGCCAGCAGTTCCCCGGGCGGCGGGAAAGAGACCCAGTACTTC. The rearrangement uses TRBV7-8 and TRBJ2-5; D may be TRBD2 (6 bases). Per germline, CDR1 SGHVS and CDR2 FQNEAQ. V lost 6 bases and J lost 3, with 17 bases in between. The CDR3 length is 15 residues.

The chain recombines TRBV9 with TRBJ2-7; D is possibly TRBD2 (5 bases). Germline CDR1 SGDLS, CDR2 YYNGEE. The CDR3 is 13 amino acids. V was cut by 2 bases and J by 6 bases, with 12 bases left in between. CDR3 residues: CASSVSLVGEQYF. CDR3 in DNA: TGTGCCAGCAGCGTGTCACTAGTAGGCGAGCAGTACTTC.

This clone was seen just once. The final CDR3 position lacks the conserved phenylalanine or tryptophan, pointing to a likely read error. The genes are TRBV30 and TRBJ1-2, with 12 bases that match TRBD1. The germline V gene has CDR1 GTSNPN and CDR2 SVGIG (reference sequence). This CDR3 is 17 amino acids long. Trimming took 2 bases from V and 5 from J; bases not matched to a gene: 12. CDR3 amino acids: CAWSPFLGTGGSYGYTL. CDR3 bases: TGTGCCTGGAGTCCCTTCCTTGGGACAGGGGGCTCGTATGGCTACACCCTC.

This clone came up once. This rearrangement joins TRBV6-5 to TRBJ1-3; no firm D call. In germline, CDR1 is MNHEY, CDR2 SVGAGI. The CDR3 runs 15 residues. V was clipped by 2 bases and J by 0 bases, with 8 bases between them. This CDR3 is CASSYDESSGNTIYF. In DNA, the CDR3 is TGTGCCAGCAGTTACGATGAGAGCTCTGGAAACACCATATATTTT.

The chain recombines TRBV30 with TRBJ1-5; no clear D. The CDR3 loop spans 16 amino acids. Germline V gives CDR1 GTSNPN, CDR2 SVGIG (reference sequence). The V and J ends lost 5 bases and 2 bases respectively, with 19 bases between them. The CDR3 loop is CAWSHPNSGGNQPQHF. As DNA, the CDR3 is TGTGCCTGGTCCCACCCCAACAGCGGGGGCAATCAGCCCCAGCATTTT.

The chain combines TRBV7-9 with TRBJ2-3, with D tentatively TRBD1 (6 bases). This CDR3 spans 14 amino acids. V was cut by 3 bases and J by 2 bases, with 9 bases left in between. The germline V gene has CDR1 SEHNR and CDR2 FQNEAQ (reference sequence). The CDR3 sequence: CASSFDRFTDTQYF. The DNA for the CDR3 is TGTGCCAGCAGCTTCGACAGGTTCACAGATACGCAGTATTTT.

J is TRBJ1-1 and V is TRBV27; tentatively, D is TRBD1 (6 bases). Deletions cut 2 bases from V and 4 bases from J, with 11 bases between. Germline V lookup: CDR1 MNHEY, CDR2 SMNVEV (reference sequence). This CDR3 has 14 amino acids. In DNA form, the CDR3 reads TGTGCCAGCAGTTTAGCTTTGGGGGCCACTGAAGCTTTCTTT. Translated: CASSLALGATEAFF.

The chain joins TRBV4-1 to TRBJ2-3; D is perhaps TRBD1 (5 bases). From germline, CDR1 is MGHRA and CDR2 YSYEKL. Trimming left V 1 base short and J 5 bases short, with 13 bases between. The length of the CDR3 is 15 residues. The CDR3, as DNA: TGCGCCAGCAGCCAAGGGGGCAGGGTTGGAGATACGCAGTATTTT. Protein: CASSQGGRVGDTQYF.

The CDR3: CASSPFILSNQPQHF. Written as DNA, the CDR3 is TGTGCCAGCAGCCCCTTTATCCTTAGCAATCAGCCCCAGCATTTT. V and J are TRBV5-5 and TRBJ1-5; D is undetermined. The V and J ends lost 4 bases and 0 bases respectively, with 11 bases between them. Germline-derived CDR1 and CDR2 are SGHKS and YYEKEE (reference sequence). The CDR3 consists of 15 residues.

The rearrangement links TRBV9 to TRBJ2-1; tentatively, D is TRBD2 (5 bases). The CDR3 is 18 residues long. The ends were cut back, 1 base at V and 0 bases at J, with 17 bases in the middle. Germline values: CDR1 SGDLS, CDR2 YYNGEE. The CDR3 loop is CASSVSPSLSLSYNEQFF. CDR3 in DNA: TGTGCCAGCAGCGTAAGTCCTAGCCTATCTCTCTCCTACAATGAGCAGTTCTTC.

This clone has a single count. The V gene is TRBV2, the J gene TRBJ2-1; the match to TRBD2 covers 13 bases. Germline CDR1 SNHLY, CDR2 FYNNEI. J was trimmed by 6 bases and V by 6 bases; bases with no gene match: 5. The CDR3 is 15 amino acids. This CDR3 reads CASRKGTSGINEQFF. CDR3 DNA: TGTGCCAGCAGGAAGGGGACTAGCGGGATCAATGAGCAGTTCTTC.

The V and J genes are TRBV6-5 and TRBJ2-1; D is perhaps TRBD2 (5 bases). The CDR3 has 16 amino acids. CDR1 and CDR2 from the germline V gene are MNHEY and SVGAGI. The V gene lost 2 bases and the J gene lost 1 base, with 12 bases spanning the gap. For the CDR3, the DNA is TGTGCCAGCAGTTACGGGTGGGAGAGATCCTACAATGAGCAGTTCTTC. Amino acid sequence: CASSYGWERSYNEQFF.

The chain combines TRBV5-6 with TRBJ1-2; D is undetermined. The V end lost 4 bases, the J end lost 7 bases, and 20 bases lay between the germline ends. The CDR3 sequence is 15 residues long. The germline V gene has CDR1 SGHDT and CDR2 YYEEEE. The CDR3 sequence is CASSGKGGRGFGYTF. CDR3 nucleotide sequence: TGTGCCAGCAGCGGGAAGGGAGGTCGTGGATTTGGCTACACCTTC. The full variable domain, its missing parts supplied by reference TRBV5-6 and TRBJ1-2, is DAGVTQSPTHLIKTRGQQVTLRCSPKSGHDTVSWYQQALGQGPQFIFQYYEEEERQRGNFPDRFSGHQFPNYSSELNVNALLLGDSALYLCASSGKGGRGFGYTFGSGTRLTVV.

This chain joins TRBV4-1 and TRBJ2-4; 10 positions agree with TRBD2. This CDR3 has 20 residues. Germline assignment: CDR1 MGHRA and CDR2 YSYEKL. Trimming removed 3 bases from V and 5 bases from J; junction bases left unmatched: 19. Written as DNA, the CDR3 is TGCGCCAGCAGCCACCCGATTTTGAAGACTAGCGGGTTAATCGAAAACATTCAGTACTTC. Translating gives CASSHPILKTSGLIENIQYF.